This T cell receptor (beta chain) was sequenced in a study of shared clonotypes between healthy human individuals. The wider study: CD4 naive cells filled three plates per donor, CD4 memory three, CD8 naive two and CD8 memory one.

This CDR3 has 14 amino acids. Germline CDR1 MGHRA, CDR2 YSYEKL. The germline V and J ends were trimmed by 2 bases and 7 bases, with 12 bases remaining between them. This table comes from immunoSEQ multiplex PCR, and its TCRdb copy is limited to in-frame clones, with some not included. The sample shows roughly 2.5 million clones, about 92% of them seen only once. This TCR derives from a man younger than 35 in good health. The chain has TRBV4-1 and TRBJ2-4; D not resolved. Sample: naive CD4+ T cells sorted from blood. Regarding subset: CD45RA+ positively selected. The CDR3 sequence: CASSQTPMTNIQYF. The CDR3 DNA reads as TGCGCCAGCAGCCAAACCCCTATGACGAACATTCAGTACTTC.